Below, 16 T cell receptor beta chains from the same sample are listed, as sequenced in a study of post-analysis software for immune sequencing data (dated by TCRdb to between 2015 and 2017). Antigens for these TCRs are unknown. The library was built by means of PCR. Sequencing took place on an Illumina HiSeq 2500. Unique molecular identifiers were incorporated into TCR beta cDNA libraries to reduce PCR and sequencing biases. TCRdb cleaned the public reads at Q25 with fastp, built clones with MiXCR and kept in-frame beta chains. Every entry covers one CDR3 protein and lists the most common genes and DNA from its rows. This sample is represented by hundreds of thousands of distinct CDR3 sequences; 44% of them were singletons. About 1.8% of the sample is taken by the ten largest. Study-level results and caveats: A few TRBV segments, including TRBV5-6, TRBV5-1 and TRBV20-1, were significantly more frequent in patients than controls.

The material sequenced was blood. These receptors all come from a girl aged 10-17 years with multiple sclerosis.

Notes on this clonotype: One end of the junction does not line up with germline, which may come from a read error. The gene calls are TRBV24-1 and TRBJ1-5; D uncertain. Per germline, CDR1 KGHDR and CDR2 SFDVKD. CDR3 size: 13 residues. CDR3 loop: CASSDGNYQPQHF. In DNA, the CDR3 is TGTGCCTCCAGTGATGGGAACTATCAGCCCCAGCATTTT.

This clonotype has a handful of counts. In DNA form, the CDR3 reads TGCAGTGCATGGGACAGGGGGGATGGCTATGGCTACACCTTC. Its protein product is CSAWDRGDGYGYTF. V usage is TRBV20-1 and J usage is TRBJ1-2; 11 bases fit TRBD1. Unmatched junction bases numbered 7, after V lost 6 bases and J lost 4 bases. The CDR3 covers 14 residues. Germline CDR1 is DFQATT and CDR2 is SNEGSKA (reference sequence).

The chain links TRBV5-1 to TRBJ1-2, with D perhaps matching TRBD1 (6 bases). Germline-derived CDR1 and CDR2 are SGHRS and YFSETQ. The CDR3 runs 12 residues. V lost 4 bases, J lost 12 bases, and 16 bases lay in between. The CDR3 sequence: CASSSYRDGHTF. CDR3 DNA: TGCGCCAGCAGCAGCTACAGGGACGGCCACACCTTC.

This clonotype turned up a few times. One junction end does not reproduce the germline sequence, and a read error may be involved. CDR3 sequence reads: CSASHSSYNGQFF. The DNA of the CDR3 is TGCAGTGCTAGCCATAGCTCCTACAATGGGCAGTTCTTC. This chain links TRBV20-1 with TRBJ2-1; D remains ambiguous. The CDR3 consists of 13 residues. From germline, CDR1 is DFQATT and CDR2 SNEGSKA (reference sequence).

The chain has TRBV6-6 and TRBJ1-1; tentative D call: TRBD1 (5 bases). Per germline, CDR1 MNHNY and CDR2 SVGAGI (reference sequence). Trimming removed 7 bases at V and 2 bases at J, with 8 bases between. The CDR3 totals 12 residues. CDR3 sequence: CASTRDNTEAFF. CDR3 in DNA: TGTGCCAGCACCCGGGACAACACTGAAGCTTTCTTT.

The chain employs TRBV3-1 and TRBJ2-3; 10 bases agree with TRBD2. The J segment lost 5 bases and the V segment lost 4 bases, leaving 6 bases of the junction unmatched. Looked up from germline, CDR1 is LGHDT and CDR2 is YNNKEL (reference sequence). The CDR3 covers 15 residues. CDR3 sequence (DNA): TGTGCCAGCAGCCCGACTAGCGGGCCACTAGATACGCAGTATTTT. This codes for CASSPTSGPLDTQYF.

This clonotype was seen only a few times. This sequence joins TRBV3-1 and TRBJ1-2; no clear D gene. The CDR3 consists of 11 residues. Germline V gene data show CDR1 as LGHDT and CDR2 as YNNKEL (reference sequence). V lost 0 bases and J 11 bases, leaving 7 bases between the germline ends. Written as DNA, the CDR3 is TGTGCCAGCAGCCAAGATACCAGGTACACCTTC. Amino acid sequence: CASSQDTRYTF.

The V gene is TRBV5-5, the J gene TRBJ2-5; tentative D call: TRBD2 (5 bases). V was shortened by 4 bases and J by 11 bases, with 21 bases between the two germline ends. CDR3 size: 14 residues. Germline CDR1 SGHKS, CDR2 YYEKEE (reference sequence). DNA of the CDR3: TGTGCCAGCAGCCAACGGAACCCCTCGAGGGAGCAGTACTTC. It codes for CASSQRNPSREQYF.

This chain links TRBV20-1 with TRBJ2-3, with 10 bases that match TRBD2. The CDR3 runs to 14 residues. The V segment lost 1 base and the J segment 4 bases; nucleotides outside the gene matches: 2. From germline, CDR1 is DFQATT and CDR2 SNEGSKA (reference sequence). CDR3: CSARASGGSDTQYF. CDR3 DNA sequence: TGCAGTGCTAGAGCTAGCGGGGGTTCAGATACGCAGTATTTT.

The chain recombines TRBV7-9 with TRBJ2-5; D could derive from TRBD1 or TRBD2 (5 bases each). Deletions cut 2 bases from V and 1 base from J, with 8 bases between. The CDR3 covers 14 residues. Germline V gene data show CDR1 as SEHNR and CDR2 as FQNEAQ (reference sequence). CDR3 loop: CASSLRDLQETQYF. The CDR3 DNA is TGTGCCAGCAGCTTACGGGACCTCCAAGAGACCCAGTACTTC.

J is TRBJ2-5 and V is TRBV10-3; TRBD2 matches at 8 bases. The DNA end favors TRBJ2-7, so the J call may be wrong. CDR1 and CDR2 (germline): ENHRY, SYGVKD. The CDR3 has 17 amino acids. CDR3 DNA sequence: TGTGCCATCAGTGAGAGATCGCCGGGACTAGAACTTTACGAGCAGTACTTC. Amino acids: CAISERSPGLELYEQYF.

This clonotype came up a few times. The chain links TRBV5-1 to TRBJ1-2; the D gene is possibly TRBD1 (5 bases). CDR3 size: 13 residues. Trimming shortened V by 3 bases and J by 8 bases, and 14 bases separated the two germline ends. Germline assignment: CDR1 SGHRS and CDR2 YFSETQ. The CDR3 DNA is TGCGCCAGCAGCTCCGCCCCGAGGGACGGCTACACCTTC. It specifies CASSSAPRDGYTF.

The chain couples TRBV4-1 to TRBJ1-6, with a possible D match to TRBD1 (6 bases). The CDR3 consists of 15 residues. Germline lookup yields CDR1 MGHRA and CDR2 YSYEKL. With 6 bases removed from V and 6 bases from J, the gap between germline ends came to 15 bases. CDR3 sequence reads: CASRQSDSSNSPLHF. The CDR3 DNA reads as TGCGCCAGCAGGCAGTCGGACAGCTCTAATTCACCCCTCCACTTT.

The rearrangement links TRBV5-4 to TRBJ1-2; 8 bases line up with TRBD1. Germline CDR1 is SGHNT and CDR2 is YYREEE (reference sequence). This CDR3 comprises 15 residues. V shed 5 bases, J shed 3 bases, and the junction held 9 bases outside the gene matches. The DNA for the CDR3 is TGTGCCAGCAGTTACCAGGGACAGGACCACTATGGCTACACCTTC. It codes for CASSYQGQDHYGYTF.

A word on this clonotype: This may come from a read error, since a much larger clone is one base off. The chain carries TRBV11-2 and TRBJ1-2; possible D gene TRBD1, 6 bases. CDR3 length: 15 residues. Germline lookup yields CDR1 SGHAT and CDR2 FQNNGV. CDR3 sequence reads: CASTLDLRGGYGCTF. The CDR3 bases are TGTGCCAGCACTTTAGATCTAAGAGGGGGGTATGGCTGCACCTTC.

This clonotype has just a few counts. V and J are TRBV7-2 and TRBJ2-6, with D possibly being TRBD2 (5 bases). V was cut by 5 bases and J by 4 bases, with 12 bases left in between. The CDR3 sequence is 15 residues long. The V gene's germline CDR1 is SGHTA and CDR2 FQGNSA. The CDR3 DNA is TGTGCCAGCAGCACCGGACTTGGAGGGGCCAACGTCCTGACTTTC. This gives the protein CASSTGLGGANVLTF. The whole variable domain, filled in from reference TRBV7-2 and TRBJ2-6, reads GAGVSQSPSNKVTEKGKDVELRCDPISGHTALYWYRQSLGQGLEFLIYFQGNSAPDKSGLPSDRFSAERTGGSVSTLTIQRTQQEDSAVYLCASSTGLGGANVLTFGAGSRLTVL.